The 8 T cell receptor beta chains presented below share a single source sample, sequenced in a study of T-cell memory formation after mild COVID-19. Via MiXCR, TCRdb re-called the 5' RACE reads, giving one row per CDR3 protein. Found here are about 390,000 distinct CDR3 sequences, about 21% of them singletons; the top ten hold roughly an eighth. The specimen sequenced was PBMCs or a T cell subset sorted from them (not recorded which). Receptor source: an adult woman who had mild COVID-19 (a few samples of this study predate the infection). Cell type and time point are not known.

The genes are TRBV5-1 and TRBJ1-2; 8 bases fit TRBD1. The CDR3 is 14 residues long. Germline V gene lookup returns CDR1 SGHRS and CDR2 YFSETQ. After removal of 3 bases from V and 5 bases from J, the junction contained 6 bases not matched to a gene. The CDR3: CASSSTDRGYGYTF. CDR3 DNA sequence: TGCGCCAGCAGCTCGACCGACAGGGGTTATGGCTACACCTTC.

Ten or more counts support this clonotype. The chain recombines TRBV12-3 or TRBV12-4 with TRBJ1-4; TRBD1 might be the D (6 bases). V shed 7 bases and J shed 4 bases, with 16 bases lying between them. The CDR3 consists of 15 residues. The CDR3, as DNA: TGTGCCAGCATGGGGGGGGCCCAGTTTAATGAAAAACTGTTTTTT. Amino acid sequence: CASMGGAQFNEKLFF.

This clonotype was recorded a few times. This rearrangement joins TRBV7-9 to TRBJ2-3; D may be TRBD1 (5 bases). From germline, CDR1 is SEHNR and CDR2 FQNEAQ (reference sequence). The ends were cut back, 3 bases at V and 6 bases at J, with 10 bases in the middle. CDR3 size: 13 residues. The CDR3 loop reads CASSLQGRDTQYF. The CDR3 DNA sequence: TGTGCCAGCAGCTTGCAGGGCCGGGATACGCAGTATTTT.

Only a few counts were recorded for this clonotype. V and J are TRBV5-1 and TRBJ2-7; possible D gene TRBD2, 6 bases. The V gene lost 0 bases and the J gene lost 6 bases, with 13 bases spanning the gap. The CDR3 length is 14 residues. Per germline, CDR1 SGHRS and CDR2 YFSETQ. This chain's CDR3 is CASSLGWDSTEQYF. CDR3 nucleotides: TGCGCCAGCAGCTTGGGATGGGACTCAACCGAGCAGTACTTC.

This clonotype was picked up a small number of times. In DNA form, the CDR3 reads TGTGCCAGCAGCCTGTCGGGTTGGGACACAGATACGCAGTATTTT. Translating it yields CASSLSGWDTDTQYF. V is TRBV7-8 and J is TRBJ2-3, with D unresolved. There are 15 residues in the CDR3. Trimming pared 5 bases from V and 2 bases from J, leaving 14 bases between. Germline CDR1 is SGHVS and CDR2 is FQNEAQ. The whole variable domain, remainder taken from reference TRBV7-8 and TRBJ2-3, is GAGVSQSPRYKVAKRGQDVALRCDPISGHVSLFWYQQALGQGPEFLTYFQNEAQLDKSGLPSDRFFAERPEGSVSTLKIQRTQQEDSAVYLCASSLSGWDTDTQYFGPGTRLTVL.

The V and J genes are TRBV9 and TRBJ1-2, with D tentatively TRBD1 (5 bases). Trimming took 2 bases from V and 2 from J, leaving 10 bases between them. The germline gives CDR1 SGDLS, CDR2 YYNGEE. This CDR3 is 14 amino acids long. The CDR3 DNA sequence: TGTGCCAGCAGCGTCAGGGTGGGGAACTATGGCTACACCTTC. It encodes CASSVRVGNYGYTF.

Here the CDR3 reads CASSLGGGPAYEQYF. The CDR3 DNA reads as TGTGCCAGCAGTTTAGGCGGGGGCCCCGCCTACGAGCAGTACTTC. The chain carries TRBV12-3 or TRBV12-4 and TRBJ2-7; D is perhaps TRBD2 (7 bases). Trimming took 1 base from V and 2 from J, leaving 12 bases between them. CDR3 length: 15 amino acids.

Here the CDR3 reads CASSNGRGRDGANVLTF. The CDR3 nucleotides read TGCGCCAGCAGTAACGGCAGGGGGCGCGATGGGGCCAACGTCCTGACTTTC. The chain joins TRBV5-1 to TRBJ2-6, with 8 bases that match TRBD1. Unmatched junction bases numbered 10, after V lost 5 bases and J lost 3 bases. Germline CDR1 and CDR2: SGHRS and YFSETQ. This CDR3 comprises 17 residues.